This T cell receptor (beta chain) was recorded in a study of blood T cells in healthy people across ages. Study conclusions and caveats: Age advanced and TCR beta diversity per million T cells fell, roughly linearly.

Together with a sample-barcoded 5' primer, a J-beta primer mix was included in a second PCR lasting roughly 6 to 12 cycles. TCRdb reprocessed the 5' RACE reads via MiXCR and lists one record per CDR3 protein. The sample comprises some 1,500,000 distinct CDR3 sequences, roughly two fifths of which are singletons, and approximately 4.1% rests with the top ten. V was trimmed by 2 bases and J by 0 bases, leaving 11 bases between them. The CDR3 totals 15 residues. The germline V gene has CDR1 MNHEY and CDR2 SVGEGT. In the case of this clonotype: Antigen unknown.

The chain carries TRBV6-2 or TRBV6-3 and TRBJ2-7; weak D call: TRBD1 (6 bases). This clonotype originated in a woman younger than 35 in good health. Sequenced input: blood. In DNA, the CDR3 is TGTGCCAGCAGTTACGGCAGGGGCCGCTCCTACGAGCAGTACTTC. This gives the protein CASSYGRGRSYEQYF.